This entry describes one TCR beta chain. What it binds is not known. This sample stems from a study of T cell responses to AZD1222 COVID-19 vaccine. At the level of the study: Pooling of second doses given at about 4 or about 12 weeks was done. Overall study findings and caveats: Unmutated variant regions reportedly attract nearly half of all spike-specific TCRs.

Trimming removed 3 bases from V and 4 bases from J; junction bases left unmatched: 12. The CDR3 length is 16 residues. Germline CDR1 DFQATT, CDR2 SNEGSKA (reference sequence). Sequencing was performed with immunoSEQ multiplex PCR; in TCRdb, only in-frame clones are kept and a portion is missing. Among some 120,000 clones listed, roughly 88% were seen once. This sample comprised peripheral blood, obtained on day 0 of AZD1222 vaccination. The receptor was derived from an adult in good health. The chain has TRBV20-1 and TRBJ2-1, with 7 bases fitting TRBD2. CDR3 coding DNA: TGCAGTGCTAGTTCCTCCTACGGGGGGTCTTACAATGAGCAGTTCTTC. Translation: CSASSSYGGSYNEQFF.